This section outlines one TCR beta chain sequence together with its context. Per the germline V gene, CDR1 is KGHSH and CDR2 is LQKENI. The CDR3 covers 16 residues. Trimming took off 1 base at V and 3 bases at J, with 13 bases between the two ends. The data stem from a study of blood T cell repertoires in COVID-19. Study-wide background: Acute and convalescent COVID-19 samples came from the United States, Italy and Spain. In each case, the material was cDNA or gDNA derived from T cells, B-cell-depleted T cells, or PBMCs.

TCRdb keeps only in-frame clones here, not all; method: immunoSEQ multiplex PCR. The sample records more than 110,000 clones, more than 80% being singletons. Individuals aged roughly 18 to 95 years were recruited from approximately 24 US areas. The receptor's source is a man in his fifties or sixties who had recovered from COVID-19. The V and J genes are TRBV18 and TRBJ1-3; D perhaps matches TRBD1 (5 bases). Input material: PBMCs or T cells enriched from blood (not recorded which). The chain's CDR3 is CASSPRGPEGGNTIYF. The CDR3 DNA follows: TGTGCCAGCTCACCACGGGGCCCTGAAGGTGGAAACACCATATATTTT.